This TCR beta chain comes out of a study of T cell clonotyping in hematopoietic cell transplantation. TCRdb's copy holds only in-frame clones and misses some; the assay was immunoSEQ multiplex PCR. The sample carries around 16,000 clones, roughly nine tenths recorded once. Looked up from germline, CDR1 is MNHNS and CDR2 is SASEGT. The CDR3 runs 14 residues. V was clipped by 9 bases and J by 3 bases, with 15 bases between them. The chain employs TRBV6-1 and TRBJ1-5, with D possibly matching TRBD1 (5 bases). This clonotype was sampled from a man aged 50 or older in good health. Some clones in this sample may be carry-over from other donors' samples. Sequences were obtained from peripheral blood mononuclear cells. The CDR3 sequence: CASSGTNTNQPQHF. CDR3 DNA sequence: TGTGCCAGTTCGGGGACCAACACCAATCAGCCCCAGCATTTT.